Sequencing of this TCR beta chain was carried out in a study of T cells in Graves' hyperthyroidism and ophthalmopathy. Broader study findings: Ophthalmopathy got predicted by the model a median roughly 6.4 months before its onset. Classification by a 13 V-J model distinguished ophthalmopathy from stable hyperthyroidism.

Clinical symptoms, serum thyroxine, TRAb, thyroid ultrasound and orbital computed tomography established diagnosis. Germline trimming cut 4 bases from V and 7 bases from J; bases unmatched to any gene: 7. In germline, CDR1 is SGHVS, CDR2 FNYEAQ. CDR3 length: 14 residues. There are many counts of this clonotype. Antigen: not known. Amplified regions were TCR beta CDR3 sequences from RNA transcripts. Initially, a first-round RT-PCR of the TCR CDR3 employed the HTBI primer set. TCRdb re-called the multiplex PCR reads with MiXCR, one entry per CDR3 protein. The sample lists around 200,000 distinct CDR3 sequences; approximately 20% were seen once.

Sequenced input: blood. V and J are TRBV7-6 and TRBJ1-1; 9 bases agree with TRBD1. This clonotype was sampled from a man in his forties with Graves' hyperthyroidism. CDR3 protein: CASSWTDRGDEAFF. CDR3 nucleotide sequence: TGTGCCAGCAGCTGGACGGACAGGGGCGATGAAGCTTTCTTT.